This record concerns one T cell receptor beta chain sequence. Its antigen is still unknown. This sample was included in a study of cytomegalovirus exposure and HLA in healthy donors. Whole-study results and caveats: High sensitivity and specificity were reportedly achieved when the classifier diagnosed cytomegalovirus status.

CDR1 is KGHSH and CDR2 is LQKENI in the germline V gene. The CDR3 spans 15 residues. V dropped 2 bases and J dropped 5 bases, with 12 bases sitting between them. The method was immunoSEQ multiplex PCR; TCRdb's version includes in-frame clones alone and lacks a portion of them. Here the sample spans about 140,000 clones, about 86% being singletons. The sequence was collected from a woman younger than 35 in good health and CMV-seropositive. Sequenced input: PBMCs. The chain recombines TRBV18 with TRBJ2-2; tentatively, D is TRBD2 (5 bases). The CDR3 DNA follows: TGTGCCAGCTCACCAGATACGGGGTGGACCGGGGAGCTGTTTTTT. The encoded protein is CASSPDTGWTGELFF.